These 26 T cell receptor beta chains came from one sample sequenced in a study of blood T cell repertoires in COVID-19. Measured with immunoSEQ multiplex PCR; TCRdb has only the in-frame clones, and not every one. The sample shows over 250,000 clones, around 90% of them seen only once. The specimen was PBMCs or T cells enriched from blood (not recorded which). The source is a woman between 25 and 40 years old who had recovered from COVID-19.

This chain links TRBV18 with TRBJ2-5; 10 bases fit TRBD1. With 5 bases clipped from V and 3 bases from J, the junction kept 6 bases outside the gene matches. This CDR3 comprises 15 residues. Germline V lookup: CDR1 KGHSH, CDR2 LQKENI. The CDR3 sequence is CASSSRQGAEETQYF. The CDR3 coding sequence is TGTGCCAGCTCAAGTAGACAGGGGGCAGAAGAGACCCAGTACTTC.

The chain employs TRBV28 and TRBJ1-5, with D maybe TRBD1 (6 bases). Per the germline V gene, CDR1 is MDHEN and CDR2 is SYDVKM. The CDR3 length is 13 residues. Trimming removed 7 bases from V and 2 bases from J, with 9 bases in between. The CDR3 sequence: CASKKGGNQPQHF. The CDR3 DNA sequence: TGTGCCAGCAAGAAGGGGGGCAATCAGCCCCAGCATTTT.

This chain connects TRBV27 to TRBJ1-1, with D maybe TRBD1 (5 bases). This CDR3 spans 17 amino acids. Germline CDR1 reads MNHEY; CDR2 reads SMNVEV (reference sequence). Trimming cost V 4 bases and J 0 bases, with 18 bases left between them. CDR3 DNA sequence: TGTGCCAGCAGTTCAAGGACACTTACCCTCATGAACACTGAAGCTTTCTTT. It is translated as CASSSRTLTLMNTEAFF.

The chain combines TRBV2 with TRBJ1-5; D uncertain. The CDR3 has 14 residues. Germline CDR1 and CDR2: SNHLY and FYNNEI. Trimming removed 6 bases from V and 1 base from J, with 10 bases in between. The CDR3 is CASRETLSNQPQHF. The CDR3 bases are TGTGCCAGCAGGGAAACATTGAGCAATCAGCCCCAGCATTTT.

The genes are TRBV11-2 and TRBJ2-2, with 14 bases matching TRBD2. CDR1 and CDR2 (germline): SGHAT, FQNNGV. The CDR3 has 16 amino acids. V trimming: 5 bases; J trimming: 6 bases; junction bases outside the gene matches: 5. CDR3 region: CASSRTSGRTSGELFF. Here the CDR3 DNA reads TGTGCCAGCAGCAGGACTAGCGGGAGGACATCCGGGGAGCTGTTTTTT.

This chain connects TRBV5-1 to TRBJ2-7; TRBD1 is a possible D gene (6 bases). CDR1 is SGHRS, CDR2 YFSETQ, per germline. The CDR3 has 14 amino acids. V gave up 0 bases and J gave up 3 bases, with 10 bases separating them. The CDR3 coding sequence is TGCGCCAGCAGCTTGGACAGGGAGTACTACGAGCAGTACTTC. Amino acids: CASSLDREYYEQYF.

V and J are TRBV9 and TRBJ2-7, with 7 bases identical to TRBD2. This CDR3 spans 16 amino acids. CDR1 SGDLS and CDR2 YYNGEE come from the germline V gene. The ends lost 5 bases at V and 3 bases at J; junction bases unmatched: 14. In nucleotides, the CDR3 is TGTGCCAGCAGTGCGGGATGGGGCGGGGGAAACTACGAGCAGTACTTC. It translates to CASSAGWGGGNYEQYF.

The chain couples TRBV6-2 or TRBV6-3 to TRBJ2-7; D remains unclear. The CDR3 has 14 amino acids. V was clipped by 2 bases and J by 4 bases, with 12 bases between them. Germline V gives CDR1 MNHEY, CDR2 SVGEGT. The CDR3 bases are TGTGCCAGCAGTTACGGGCCAGAGAATTACGAGCAGTACTTC. The encoded protein is CASSYGPENYEQYF.

The rearrangement uses TRBV7-2 and TRBJ2-7; D is perhaps TRBD2 (7 bases). The CDR3 sequence is 16 residues long. With 5 bases removed from V and 2 bases from J, the gap between germline ends came to 19 bases. CDR1 is SGHTA, CDR2 FQGNSA, per germline. This CDR3 is CASSPEGGGVPYEQYF. In DNA form, the CDR3 reads TGTGCCAGCAGCCCCGAAGGAGGGGGGGTACCCTACGAGCAGTACTTC.

The chain links TRBV9 to TRBJ2-3; 9 bases match TRBD2. Looked up from germline, CDR1 is SGDLS and CDR2 is YYNGEE. The CDR3 consists of 16 residues. The ends lost 0 bases at V and 4 bases at J; junction bases unmatched: 6. The CDR3 region is CASSVGGGGAADTQYF. The DNA for the CDR3 is TGTGCCAGCAGCGTAGGGGGCGGGGGGGCCGCAGATACGCAGTATTTT.

This chain links TRBV19 with TRBJ2-3; maybe TRBD1 (6 bases). Per germline, CDR1 LNHDA and CDR2 SQIVND (reference sequence). Trimming cost V 3 bases and J 0 bases, with 10 bases left between them. The CDR3 is 15 amino acids. In DNA, the CDR3 is TGTGCCAGTAGTATTCTGGACAGCAGCACAGATACGCAGTATTTT. This codes for CASSILDSSTDTQYF.

This clone showed up just a few times. V and J are TRBV6-1 and TRBJ2-4; D is undetermined. This CDR3 is built from 16 residues. The germline V gene encodes CDR1 MNHNS and CDR2 SASEGT. With 2 bases removed from V and 3 bases from J, the gap between germline ends came to 14 bases. The CDR3 sequence is CASSETLAIDKNIQYF. CDR3 nucleotide sequence: TGTGCCAGCAGTGAAACGTTGGCAATCGACAAAAACATTCAGTACTTC.

The V call is TRBV30, the J call TRBJ2-3; TRBD1 matches 9 bases. The CDR3 sequence is 15 residues long. V lost 1 base to trimming and J lost 3 bases; unmatched junction nucleotides: 5. CDR1 and CDR2 (germline): GTSNPN, SVGIG (reference sequence). Written as DNA, the CDR3 is TGTGCCTGGAGTGCCGGGACAGGGAGGACAGATACGCAGTATTTT. Amino acid sequence: CAWSAGTGRTDTQYF.

V gene TRBV6-2 or TRBV6-3 combines with J gene TRBJ2-7; D is undetermined. The CDR3 is made up of 13 amino acids. Per the germline V gene, CDR1 is MNHEY and CDR2 is SVGEGT. Trimming shortened V by 3 bases and J by 0 bases, and 6 bases separated the two germline ends. CDR3 sequence reads: CASSYHNSYEQYF. The CDR3 region has the DNA TGTGCCAGCAGTTATCACAACTCCTACGAGCAGTACTTC.

This chain uses TRBV4-3 with TRBJ1-2, with D perhaps matching TRBD1 (6 bases). Germline CDR1 LGHNA, CDR2 YSLEER. CDR3 length: 18 residues. Deletions cut 1 base from V and 3 bases from J, with 21 bases between. The chain's CDR3 is CASSQVGASGARDYGYTF. The CDR3 region has the DNA TGCGCCAGCAGCCAAGTGGGGGCTAGTGGGGCTCGGGACTATGGCTACACCTTC.

The chain has TRBV27 and TRBJ1-3; D gene ambiguous. The V gene's germline CDR1 is MNHEY and CDR2 SMNVEV (reference sequence). The CDR3 runs to 15 residues. Trimming left V 0 bases short and J 0 bases short, with 6 bases between. CDR3 protein: CASSLSYSSGNTIYF. The DNA for the CDR3 is TGTGCCAGCAGTTTATCGTACAGCTCTGGAAACACCATATATTTT.

The V gene is TRBV6-1, the J gene TRBJ1-2; 7 bases agree with TRBD1. CDR1 is MNHNS, CDR2 SASEGT, per germline. Trimming cost V 1 base and J 4 bases; bases outside gene matches: 9. This CDR3 has 16 residues. CDR3 DNA: TGTGCCAGCAGTGAAGACGACAGGGCCTCGGGCTATGGCTACACCTTC. Translation: CASSEDDRASGYGYTF.

In its sample, this clone was seen a few times. V and J are TRBV9 and TRBJ2-7; a weak D match, TRBD2 (5 bases). Germline V lookup: CDR1 SGDLS, CDR2 YYNGEE. This CDR3 is built from 16 residues. With 4 bases removed from V and 0 bases from J, the gap between germline ends came to 17 bases. DNA of the CDR3: TGTGCCAGCAGCTTGAGCTCAAGCGACTACTCCTACGAGCAGTACTTC. This translates into CASSLSSSDYSYEQYF.

J is TRBJ1-2 and V is TRBV27; 8 bases are a match to TRBD1. With 5 bases clipped from V and 4 bases from J, the junction kept 6 bases outside the gene matches. Germline assignment: CDR1 MNHEY and CDR2 SMNVEV (reference sequence). CDR3 length: 14 residues. DNA for the CDR3: TGTGCCAGCAGTCAAGGACAGGGAGCCTATGGCTACACCTTC. It codes for CASSQGQGAYGYTF.

V usage is TRBV7-6 and J usage is TRBJ2-1; D perhaps matches TRBD2 (5 bases). The germline CDR1 and CDR2 sequences are SGHVS and FNYEAQ. V dropped 1 base and J dropped 4 bases, with 17 bases sitting between them. CDR3 size: 17 residues. CDR3 DNA: TGTGCCAGCAGCTTAGTGGGTACAGCGGACCTTTACAATGAGCAGTTCTTC. Translation gives CASSLVGTADLYNEQFF.

V is TRBV15 and J is TRBJ2-5; D is unclear. The CDR3 consists of 15 residues. The germline V gene has CDR1 LNHNV and CDR2 YYDKDF (reference sequence). Trimming removed 0 bases at V and 1 base at J, with 9 bases between. DNA for the CDR3: TGTGCCACCAGCAGAGATTCACAGTCCCAAGAGACCCAGTACTTC. It encodes CATSRDSQSQETQYF.

This chain uses TRBV7-9 with TRBJ2-1; D remains unclear. Germline V lookup: CDR1 SEHNR, CDR2 FQNEAQ (reference sequence). Trimming cost V 1 base and J 11 bases, with 9 bases left between them. The CDR3 consists of 12 residues. CDR3 sequence reads: CASSLDLGKQFF. CDR3 coding DNA: TGTGCCAGCAGCTTAGATCTAGGCAAGCAGTTCTTC.

About this clone itself: One end of the junction fails to match germline, which may point to a read error. The rearrangement uses TRBV7-7 and TRBJ2-1; D may be TRBD1 (6 bases). Germline loops: CDR1 SSHAT, CDR2 FNYEAQ (reference sequence). This CDR3 has 15 amino acids. CDR3 sequence reads: CASSSGDGVYNEQFF. For the CDR3, the DNA is TGTGCTAGCAGCTCAGGGGACGGAGTATACAATGAGCAGTTCTTC.

The V gene is TRBV18, the J gene TRBJ2-7; TRBD1 is a possible D gene (5 bases). Germline CDR1 is KGHSH and CDR2 is LQKENI. The V gene lost 0 bases and the J gene lost 2 bases, with 11 bases spanning the gap. The CDR3 covers 15 residues. CDR3 sequence (DNA): TGTGCCAGCTCACCACCGGGCAGGGCCACCTACGAGCAGTACTTC. As protein: CASSPPGRATYEQYF. The full variable domain, with the rest looked up from reference TRBV18 and TRBJ2-7, is NAGVMQNPRHLVRRRGQEARLRCSPMKGHSHVYWYRQLPEEGLKFMVYLQKENIIDESGMPKERFSAEFPKEGPSILRIQQVVRGDSAAYFCASSPPGRATYEQYFGPGTRLTVT.

The genes are TRBV28 and TRBJ1-2, with 9 nucleotides matching TRBD1. Germline lookup yields CDR1 MDHEN and CDR2 SYDVKM. This CDR3 contains 15 residues. V gave up 6 bases and J gave up 2 bases; unmatched junction bases: 7. The CDR3 nucleotides read TGTGCCAGCAGACATGAGACAGGGGGGAACTATGGCTACACCTTC. As protein: CASRHETGGNYGYTF.

This clone came up once. The chain couples TRBV7-8 to TRBJ1-1, with TRBD1 identical over 8 bases. The CDR3 length is 15 residues. J was trimmed by 3 bases and V by 3 bases; bases with no gene match: 6. Germline-derived CDR1 and CDR2 are SGHVS and FQNEAQ. CDR3 residues: CASSLDRVRDTEAFF. Written as DNA, the CDR3 is TGTGCCAGCAGCTTGGACAGGGTAAGAGACACTGAAGCTTTCTTT. The entire variable domain, with the rest obtained from reference TRBV7-8 and TRBJ1-1, is as follows: GAGVSQSPRYKVAKRGQDVALRCDPISGHVSLFWYQQALGQGPEFLTYFQNEAQLDKSGLPSDRFFAERPEGSVSTLKIQRTQQEDSAVYLCASSLDRVRDTEAFFGQGTRLTVV.